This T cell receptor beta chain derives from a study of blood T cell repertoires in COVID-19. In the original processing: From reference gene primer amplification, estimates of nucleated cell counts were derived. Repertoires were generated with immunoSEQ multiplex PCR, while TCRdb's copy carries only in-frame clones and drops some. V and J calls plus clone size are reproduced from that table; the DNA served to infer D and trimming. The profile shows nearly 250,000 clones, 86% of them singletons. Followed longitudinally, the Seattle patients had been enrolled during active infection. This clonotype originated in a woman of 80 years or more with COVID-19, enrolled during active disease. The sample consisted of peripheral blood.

CDR3 nucleotides: TGTGCCAGCACCACGAGGGGACACTCCCTAGAGCAGTACTTC. Translation: CASTTRGHSLEQYF. The V call is TRBV28, the J call TRBJ2-7, with D possibly TRBD1 on 6 matching bases. There are 14 residues in the CDR3. V lost 7 bases, J lost 7 bases, and 20 bases lay in between. CDR1 MDHEN and CDR2 SYDVKM come from the germline V gene.